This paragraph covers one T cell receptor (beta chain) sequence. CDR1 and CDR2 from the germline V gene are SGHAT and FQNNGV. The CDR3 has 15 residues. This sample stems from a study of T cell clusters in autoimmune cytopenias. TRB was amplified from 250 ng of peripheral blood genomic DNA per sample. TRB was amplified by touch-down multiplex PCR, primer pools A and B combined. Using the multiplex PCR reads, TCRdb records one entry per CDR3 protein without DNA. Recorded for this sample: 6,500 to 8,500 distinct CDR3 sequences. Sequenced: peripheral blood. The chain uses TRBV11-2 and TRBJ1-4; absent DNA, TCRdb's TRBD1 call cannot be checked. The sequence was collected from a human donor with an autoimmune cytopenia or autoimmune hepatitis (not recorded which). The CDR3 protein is CASSLGDRDFEKLFF.